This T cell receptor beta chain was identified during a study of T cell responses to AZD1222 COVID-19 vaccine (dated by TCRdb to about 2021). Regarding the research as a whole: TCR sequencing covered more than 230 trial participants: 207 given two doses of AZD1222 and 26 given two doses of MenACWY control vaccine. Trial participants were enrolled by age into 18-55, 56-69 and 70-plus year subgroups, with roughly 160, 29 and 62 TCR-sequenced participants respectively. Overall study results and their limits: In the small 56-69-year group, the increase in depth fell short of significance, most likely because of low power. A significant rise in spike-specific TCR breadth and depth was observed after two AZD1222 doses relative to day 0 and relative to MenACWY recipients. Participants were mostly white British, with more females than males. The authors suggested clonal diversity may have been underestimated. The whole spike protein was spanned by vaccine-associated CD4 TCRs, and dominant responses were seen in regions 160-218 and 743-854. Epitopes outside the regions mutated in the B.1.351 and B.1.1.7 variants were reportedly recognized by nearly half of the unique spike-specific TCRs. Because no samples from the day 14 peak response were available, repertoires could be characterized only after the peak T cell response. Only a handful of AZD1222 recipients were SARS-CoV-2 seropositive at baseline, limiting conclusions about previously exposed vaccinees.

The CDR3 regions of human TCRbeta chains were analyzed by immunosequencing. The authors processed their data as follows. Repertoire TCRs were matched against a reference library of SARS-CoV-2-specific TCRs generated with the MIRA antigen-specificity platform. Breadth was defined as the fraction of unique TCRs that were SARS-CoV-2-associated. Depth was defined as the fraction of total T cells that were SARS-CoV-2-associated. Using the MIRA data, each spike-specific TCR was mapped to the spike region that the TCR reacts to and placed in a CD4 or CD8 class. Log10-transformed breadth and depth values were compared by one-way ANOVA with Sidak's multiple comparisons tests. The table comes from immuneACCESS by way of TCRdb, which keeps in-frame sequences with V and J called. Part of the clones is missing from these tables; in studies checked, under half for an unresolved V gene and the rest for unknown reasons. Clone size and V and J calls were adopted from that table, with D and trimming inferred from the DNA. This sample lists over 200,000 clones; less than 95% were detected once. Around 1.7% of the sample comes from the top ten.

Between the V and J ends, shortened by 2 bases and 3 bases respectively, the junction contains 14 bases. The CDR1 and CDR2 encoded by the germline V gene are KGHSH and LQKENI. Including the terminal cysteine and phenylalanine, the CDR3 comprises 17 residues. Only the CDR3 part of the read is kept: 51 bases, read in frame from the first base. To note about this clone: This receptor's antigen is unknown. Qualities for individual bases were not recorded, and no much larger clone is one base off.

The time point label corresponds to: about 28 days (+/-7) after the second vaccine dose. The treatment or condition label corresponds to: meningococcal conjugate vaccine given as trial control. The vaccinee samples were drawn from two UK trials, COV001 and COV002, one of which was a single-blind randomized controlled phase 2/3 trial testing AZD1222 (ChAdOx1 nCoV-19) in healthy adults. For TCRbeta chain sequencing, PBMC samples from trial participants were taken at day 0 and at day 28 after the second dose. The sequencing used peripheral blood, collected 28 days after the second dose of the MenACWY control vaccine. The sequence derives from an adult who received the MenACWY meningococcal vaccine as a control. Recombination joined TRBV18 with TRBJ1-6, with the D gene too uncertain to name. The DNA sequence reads TGTGCCAGCTCACCAAGGGCCGAACCATACTATAATTCACCCCTCCACTTT. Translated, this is CASSPRAEPYYNSPLHF.